This TCR beta chain originates from a study of blood T cell repertoires in COVID-19. The CDR3 spans 15 residues. J was trimmed by 3 bases and V by 3 bases; bases with no gene match: 5. CDR1 KGHDR and CDR2 SFDVKD come from the germline V gene. How the authors handled the data: For nucleated cells, counts were estimated from reference gene primer amplification. This table comes from immunoSEQ multiplex PCR, and its TCRdb copy is limited to in-frame clones, with some not included. V, J and clone size are those of that table, while D and trimming were read from the DNA. The table shows 100,000 to 150,000 clones, with about 85% occurring only once.

The rearrangement joins TRBV24-1 to TRBJ1-1; 8 positions match TRBD1. Source material: peripheral blood. The receptor's source is a woman of 80 years or more with acute or convalescent COVID-19. The CDR3 DNA follows: TGTGCCACCAGTGATGCGAACAGGGGGGACACTGAAGCTTTCTTT. It codes for CATSDANRGDTEAFF.